The rows below give T cell receptor beta chains drawn from one sample of a study of post-analysis software for immune sequencing data. TCRdb reprocessed the PCR reads with MiXCR, giving one entry per CDR3 protein. The data hold about 200,000 distinct CDR3 sequences, with approximately 28% observed a single time. Sequencing was done on a sample of blood. The receptors stem from a girl under 18 with multiple sclerosis. Both conserved end residues are part of each CDR3. The order of the fields is D gene, clone size, V gene, J gene, CDR3 protein, CDR3 DNA. The D gene is left open where the match is weak. Only some rows state a clone size, as once, few, many or a class for expanded clones.

d_gene: -
abundance: -
v_gene: TRBV20-1
j_gene: TRBJ2-3
CDR3aa: CSALDHTDTQYF
CDR3nt: TGCAGTGCTTTGGATCACACAGATACGCAGTATTTT

d_gene: -
abundance: -
v_gene: TRBV21-1
j_gene: TRBJ2-7
CDR3aa: CTSTQRLAGELSDEQYF
CDR3nt: TGTACCAGCACCCAAAGACTAGCGGGGGAATTATCGGACGAGCAGTACTTC

d_gene: TRBD2
abundance: few
v_gene: TRBV3-1
j_gene: TRBJ2-3
CDR3aa: CASSQDVAGVRTDTQYF
CDR3nt: TGTGCCAGCAGCCAAGATGTGGCGGGAGTGAGGACAGATACGCAGTATTTT

d_gene: -
abundance: -
v_gene: TRBV5-6
j_gene: TRBJ2-6
CDR3aa: CASSLTGPGANVLTF
CDR3nt: TGTGCCAGCAGCTTGACAGGGCCCGGGGCCAACGTCCTGACTTTC

d_gene: TRBD1
abundance: many
v_gene: TRBV5-1
j_gene: TRBJ2-7
CDR3aa: CASSPLLPGQSSEQYF
CDR3nt: TGCGCCAGCAGCCCGCTCCTACCGGGACAGTCTTCCGAGCAGTACTTC

d_gene: TRBD1
abundance: many
v_gene: TRBV12-3/TRBV12-4
j_gene: TRBJ2-7
CDR3aa: CASRPGTVVYEQYF
CDR3nt: TGTGCCAGCAGACCCGGGACAGTGGTCTACGAGCAGTACTTC

d_gene: -
abundance: few
v_gene: TRBV28
j_gene: TRBJ1-5
CDR3aa: CASSLETGNDQPQHF
CDR3nt: TGTGCCAGCAGTTTGGAGACAGGTAATGATCAGCCCCAGCATTTT

d_gene: TRBD1
abundance: -
v_gene: TRBV10-3
j_gene: TRBJ2-1
CDR3aa: CAIGQGRSSYNEQFF
CDR3nt: TGTGCCATCGGACAGGGCAGGAGCTCCTACAATGAGCAGTTCTTC

d_gene: TRBD2
abundance: few
v_gene: TRBV27
j_gene: TRBJ2-3
CDR3aa: CASSTSGRERDTQYF
CDR3nt: TGTGCCAGCAGCACTAGCGGGAGGGAAAGGGATACGCAGTATTTT

d_gene: -
abundance: -
v_gene: TRBV13
j_gene: TRBJ2-1
CDR3aa: CAGSLGAGEQFF
CDR3nt: TGTGCCGGCAGCTTAGGGGCAGGGGAGCAGTTCTTC

d_gene: -
abundance: few
v_gene: TRBV7-9
j_gene: TRBJ1-1
CDR3aa: CASSLSGSHTEAFF
CDR3nt: TGTGCCAGCAGCTTATCGGGTTCCCACACTGAAGCTTTCTTT

d_gene: TRBD1
abundance: -
v_gene: TRBV5-1
j_gene: TRBJ1-4
CDR3aa: CASSLDTAGGKLFF
CDR3nt: TGCGCCAGCAGCCTGGACACGGCAGGGGGAAAACTGTTTTTT

d_gene: -
abundance: few
v_gene: TRBV27
j_gene: TRBJ2-2
CDR3aa: CASSFLQGKYANTGELFF
CDR3nt: TGTGCCAGCAGTTTCCTGCAGGGGAAATACGCGAACACCGGGGAGCTGTTTTTT

d_gene: -
abundance: many
v_gene: TRBV7-6
j_gene: TRBJ2-6
CDR3aa: CASSLAYGTRLSGANVLTF
CDR3nt: TGTGCCAGCAGCTTAGCGTACGGTACTCGCCTCTCTGGGGCCAACGTCCTGACTTTC

d_gene: -
abundance: -
v_gene: TRBV7-9
j_gene: TRBJ1-5
CDR3aa: CASRLSSGSQPQHF
CDR3nt: TGTGCCAGCAGATTATCCTCGGGAAGTCAGCCCCAGCATTTT

d_gene: -
abundance: many
v_gene: TRBV29-1
j_gene: TRBJ2-1
CDR3aa: CSVAPRMRARPGEQFF
CDR3nt: TGCAGCGTCGCCCCAAGGATGAGGGCCCGCCCCGGTGAGCAGTTCTTC

d_gene: -
abundance: few
v_gene: TRBV20-1
j_gene: TRBJ1-1
CDR3aa: CSGSAGTNTEAFF
CDR3nt: TGCAGTGGGAGCGCGGGGACGAACACTGAAGCTTTCTTT

d_gene: TRBD1
abundance: few
v_gene: TRBV6-1
j_gene: TRBJ1-2
CDR3aa: CASSPLGPGTGYHGYTF
CDR3nt: TGTGCCAGCAGTCCCCTGGGCCCCGGGACAGGGTACCATGGCTACACCTTC

d_gene: TRBD1
abundance: many
v_gene: TRBV20-1
j_gene: TRBJ1-2
CDR3aa: CSTDRGNGYTF
CDR3nt: TGCAGCACGGACAGGGGCAATGGCTACACCTTC

d_gene: TRBD2
abundance: many
v_gene: TRBV6-6
j_gene: TRBJ2-3
CDR3aa: CASRPLAGAYTDTQYF
CDR3nt: TGTGCCAGCAGACCCTTAGCGGGGGCCTACACAGATACGCAGTATTTT

d_gene: -
abundance: many
v_gene: TRBV20-1
j_gene: TRBJ2-7
CDR3aa: CSANPAAYYEQYF
CDR3nt: TGCAGTGCTAATCCAGCAGCTTACTACGAGCAGTACTTC

d_gene: -
abundance: -
v_gene: TRBV6-6
j_gene: TRBJ1-1
CDR3aa: CASSYHAWAAFF
CDR3nt: TGTGCCAGCAGCTACCATGCTTGGGCGGCTTTCTTT